This T cell receptor (beta chain) derives from a study of Ad26.COV2.S vaccination and SARS-CoV-2 variants. The overall study: Doses of Ad26.COV2.S were injected into muscle once or twice, 56 days apart.

With 2 bases removed from V and 2 bases from J, the gap between germline ends came to 7 bases. The CDR3 is 14 amino acids. Germline CDR1 reads LGHNA; CDR2 reads YSLEER. Points from the study as a whole: Participants in the vaccine arm had higher spike-specific TCR breadth; placebo recipients had lower. There was a possibility that the TCR breadth and depth analyses underestimated total T cell responses.

Using immunoSEQ multiplex PCR, the repertoire was profiled, and TCRdb retains in-frame clones only, with some absent. Of 350,000 to 550,000 clones listed, approximately 89% are singletons. This sample's treatment: over 15 received Ad26.COV2.S at low or high dose, single or two shots; roughly five received placebo; per-sample allocation not given. Sampling occurred on day 63 after the first vaccine or placebo injection. This adult donor, from Boston, was 18-55 years old. For this clone: Its antigen is undetermined.

Sequenced material: peripheral blood, taken in a trial of Ad26.COV2.S vaccine versus placebo. This TCR came from a person between 18 and 60 years old who received the Ad26.COV2.S COVID-19 vaccine or a placebo. The chain couples TRBV4-3 to TRBJ1-5; D unclear. The CDR3 region has the DNA TGCGCCAGCAGCCAAAGAGCAGGCAATCAGCCCCAGCATTTT. It encodes CASSQRAGNQPQHF.